This T cell receptor (beta chain) was identified during a study of blood T cells in healthy people across ages. V dropped 4 bases and J dropped 7; count of bases not matched to a gene: 11. There are 15 residues in the CDR3. Study outcomes and limitations: Diversity estimated from one million T cells was considered an underestimate. Long-lived donors had more naive CD4+ cells and higher diversity than aged donors.

Comment on this clonotype: Its antigen is unidentified.

A J-beta primer mix and a sample-barcoded 5' primer were used in a second PCR of about 7 to 12 cycles. Using its own MiXCR run on the 5' RACE reads, TCRdb lists one record per CDR3 protein. The data show 1.5 million to 2 million distinct CDR3 sequences, around 48% seen once. Those donating, healthy Caucasian individuals from Russia, were aged roughly 6 to 95. Total RNA, at least 5.5 micrograms per sample, came from PBMCs. Sequences were obtained from blood. This TCR was sampled from a woman aged 40 to 55 in good health. V is TRBV12-3 or TRBV12-4 and J is TRBJ1-2; 8 bases are a match to TRBD1. The CDR3 region is CASSSQTGARFGYTF. CDR3 bases: TGTGCCAGCAGTTCGCAGACAGGGGCGAGGTTTGGCTACACCTTC.